One TCR beta chain is described in this entry. Its target is unknown. This sample is drawn from a study of human thymus T cells. Study-level findings and limits: There appeared to be biased usage of V and J genes in thymic and blood repertoires.

Germline CDR1 MNHEY, CDR2 SMNVEV (reference sequence). The length of the CDR3 is 15 residues. The V end lost 3 bases, the J end lost 6 bases, and 16 bases lay between the germline ends. Corrective cardiac surgery supplied the resected thymus tissue. The repertoire was sequenced with immunoSEQ multiplex PCR; TCRdb's copy has only in-frame clones and lacks some. The sample contains about 130,000 clones, around 96% of which appear only once. This receptor was taken from a boy less than two years old with a congenital heart defect but otherwise immunologically healthy. Sequenced: thymus tissue. The V and J genes are TRBV27 and TRBJ2-3, with TRBD1 as a possible D gene (5 bases). As DNA, the CDR3 is TGTGCCAGCAGTTTTAAACAGAATGGGGCGGATACGCAGTATTTT. Its translation: CASSFKQNGADTQYF.